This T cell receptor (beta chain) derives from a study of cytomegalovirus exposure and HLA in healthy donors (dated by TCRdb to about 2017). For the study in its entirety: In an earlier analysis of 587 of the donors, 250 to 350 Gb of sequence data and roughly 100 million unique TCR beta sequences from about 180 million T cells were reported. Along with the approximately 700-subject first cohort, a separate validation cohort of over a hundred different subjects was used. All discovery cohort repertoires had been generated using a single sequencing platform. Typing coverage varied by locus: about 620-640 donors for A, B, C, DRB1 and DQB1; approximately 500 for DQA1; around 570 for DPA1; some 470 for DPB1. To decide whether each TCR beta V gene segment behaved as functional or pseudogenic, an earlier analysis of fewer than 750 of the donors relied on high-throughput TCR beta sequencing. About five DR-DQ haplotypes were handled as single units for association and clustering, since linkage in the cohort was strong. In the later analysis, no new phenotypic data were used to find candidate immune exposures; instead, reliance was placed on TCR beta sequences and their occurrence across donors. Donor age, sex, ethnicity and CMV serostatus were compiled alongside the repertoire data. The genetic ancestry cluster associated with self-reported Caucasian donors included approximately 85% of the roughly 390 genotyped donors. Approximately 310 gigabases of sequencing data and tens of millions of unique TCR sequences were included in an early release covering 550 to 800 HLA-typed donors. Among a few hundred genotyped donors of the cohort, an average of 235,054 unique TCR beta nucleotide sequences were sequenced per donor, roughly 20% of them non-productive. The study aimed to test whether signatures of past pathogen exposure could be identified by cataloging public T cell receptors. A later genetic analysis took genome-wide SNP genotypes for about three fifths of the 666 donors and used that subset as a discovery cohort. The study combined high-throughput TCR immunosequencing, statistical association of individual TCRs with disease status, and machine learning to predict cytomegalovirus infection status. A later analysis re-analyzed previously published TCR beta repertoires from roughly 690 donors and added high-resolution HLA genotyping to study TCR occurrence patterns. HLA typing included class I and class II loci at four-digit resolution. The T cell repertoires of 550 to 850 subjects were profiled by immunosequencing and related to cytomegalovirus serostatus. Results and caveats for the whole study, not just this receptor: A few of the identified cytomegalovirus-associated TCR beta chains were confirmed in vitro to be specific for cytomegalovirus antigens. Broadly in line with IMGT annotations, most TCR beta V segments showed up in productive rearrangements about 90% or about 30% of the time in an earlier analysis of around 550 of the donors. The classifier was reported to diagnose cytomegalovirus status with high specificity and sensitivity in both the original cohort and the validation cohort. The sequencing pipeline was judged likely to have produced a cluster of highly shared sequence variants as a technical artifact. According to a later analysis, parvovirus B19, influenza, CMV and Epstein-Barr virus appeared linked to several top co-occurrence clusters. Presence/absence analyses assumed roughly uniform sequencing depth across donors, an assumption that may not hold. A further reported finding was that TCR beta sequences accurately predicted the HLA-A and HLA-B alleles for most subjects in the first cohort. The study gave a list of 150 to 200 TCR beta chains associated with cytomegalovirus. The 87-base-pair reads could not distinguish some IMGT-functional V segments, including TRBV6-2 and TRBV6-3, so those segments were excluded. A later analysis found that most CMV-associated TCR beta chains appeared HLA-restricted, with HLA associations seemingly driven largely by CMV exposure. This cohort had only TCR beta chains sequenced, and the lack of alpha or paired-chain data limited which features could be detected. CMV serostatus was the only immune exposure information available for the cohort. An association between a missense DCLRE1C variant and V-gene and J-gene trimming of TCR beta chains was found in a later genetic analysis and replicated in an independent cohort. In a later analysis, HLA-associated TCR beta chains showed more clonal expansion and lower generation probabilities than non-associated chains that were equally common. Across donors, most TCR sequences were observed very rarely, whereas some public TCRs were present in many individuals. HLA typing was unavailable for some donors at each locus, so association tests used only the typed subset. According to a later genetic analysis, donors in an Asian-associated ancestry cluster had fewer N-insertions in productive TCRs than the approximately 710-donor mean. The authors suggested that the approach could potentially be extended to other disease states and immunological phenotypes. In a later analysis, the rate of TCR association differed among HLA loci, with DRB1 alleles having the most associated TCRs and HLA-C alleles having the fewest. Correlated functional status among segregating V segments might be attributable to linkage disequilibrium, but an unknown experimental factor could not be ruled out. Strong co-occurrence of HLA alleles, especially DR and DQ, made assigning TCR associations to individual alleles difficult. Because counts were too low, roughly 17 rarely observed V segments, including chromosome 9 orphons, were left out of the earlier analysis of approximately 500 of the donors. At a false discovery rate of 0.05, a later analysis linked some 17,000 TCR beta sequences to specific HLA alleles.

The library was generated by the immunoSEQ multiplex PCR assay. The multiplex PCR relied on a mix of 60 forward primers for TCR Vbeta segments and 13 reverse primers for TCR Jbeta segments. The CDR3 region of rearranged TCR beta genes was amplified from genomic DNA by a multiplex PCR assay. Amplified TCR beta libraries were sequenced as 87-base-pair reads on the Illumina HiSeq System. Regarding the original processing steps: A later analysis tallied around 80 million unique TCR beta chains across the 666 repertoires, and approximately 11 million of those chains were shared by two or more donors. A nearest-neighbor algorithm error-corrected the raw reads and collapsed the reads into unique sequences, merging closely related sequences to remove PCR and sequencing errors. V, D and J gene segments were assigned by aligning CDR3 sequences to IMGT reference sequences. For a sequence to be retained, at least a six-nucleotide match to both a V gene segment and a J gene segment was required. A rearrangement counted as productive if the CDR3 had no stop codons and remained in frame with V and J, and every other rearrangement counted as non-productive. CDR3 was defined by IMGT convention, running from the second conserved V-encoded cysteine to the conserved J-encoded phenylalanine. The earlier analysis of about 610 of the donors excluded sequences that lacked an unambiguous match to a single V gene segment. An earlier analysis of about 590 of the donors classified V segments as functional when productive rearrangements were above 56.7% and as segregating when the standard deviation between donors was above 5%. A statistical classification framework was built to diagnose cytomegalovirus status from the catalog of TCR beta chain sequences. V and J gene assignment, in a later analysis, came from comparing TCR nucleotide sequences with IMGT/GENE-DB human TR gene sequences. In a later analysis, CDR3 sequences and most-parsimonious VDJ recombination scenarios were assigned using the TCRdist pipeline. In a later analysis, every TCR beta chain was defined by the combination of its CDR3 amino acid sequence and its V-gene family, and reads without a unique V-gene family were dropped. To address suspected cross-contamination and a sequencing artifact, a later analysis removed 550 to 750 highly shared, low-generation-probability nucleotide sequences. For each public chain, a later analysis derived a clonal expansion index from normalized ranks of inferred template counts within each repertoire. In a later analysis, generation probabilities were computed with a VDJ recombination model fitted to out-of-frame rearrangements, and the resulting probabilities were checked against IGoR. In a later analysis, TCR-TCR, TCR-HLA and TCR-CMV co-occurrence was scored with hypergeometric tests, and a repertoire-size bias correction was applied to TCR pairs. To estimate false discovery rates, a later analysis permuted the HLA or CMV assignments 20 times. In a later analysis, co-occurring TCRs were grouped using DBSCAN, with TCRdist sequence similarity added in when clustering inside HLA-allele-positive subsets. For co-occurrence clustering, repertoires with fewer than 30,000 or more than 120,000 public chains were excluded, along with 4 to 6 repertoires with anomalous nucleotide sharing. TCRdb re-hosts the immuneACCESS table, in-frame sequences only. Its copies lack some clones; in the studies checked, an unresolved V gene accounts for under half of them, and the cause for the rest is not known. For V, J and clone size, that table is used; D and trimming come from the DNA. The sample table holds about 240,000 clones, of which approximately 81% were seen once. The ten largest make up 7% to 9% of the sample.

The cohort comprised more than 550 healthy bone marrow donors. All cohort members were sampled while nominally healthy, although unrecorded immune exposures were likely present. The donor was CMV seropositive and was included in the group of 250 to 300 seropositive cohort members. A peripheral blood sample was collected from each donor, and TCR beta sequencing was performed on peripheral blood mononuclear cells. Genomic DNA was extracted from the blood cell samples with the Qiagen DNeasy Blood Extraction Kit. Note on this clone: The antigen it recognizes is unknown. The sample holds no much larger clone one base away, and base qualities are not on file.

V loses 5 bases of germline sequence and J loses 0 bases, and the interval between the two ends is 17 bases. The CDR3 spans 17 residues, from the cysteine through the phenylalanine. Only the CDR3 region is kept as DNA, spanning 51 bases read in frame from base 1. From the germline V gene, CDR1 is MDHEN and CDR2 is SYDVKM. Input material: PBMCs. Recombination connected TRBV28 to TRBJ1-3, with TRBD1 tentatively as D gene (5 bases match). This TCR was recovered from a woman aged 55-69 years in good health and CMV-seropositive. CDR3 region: CASSPGGGLISGNTIYF. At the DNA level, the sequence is TGTGCCAGCAGTCCCGGGGGGGGTCTAATCTCTGGAAACACCATATATTTT.